The clone carrying this T cell receptor beta chain was observed a handful of times. CDR3 length: 14 residues. V was clipped by 0 bases and J by 0 bases, with 9 bases between them. Looked up from germline, CDR1 is GTSNPN and CDR2 is SVGIG (reference sequence). Only in-frame clones appear in the TCRdb table, and some are missing; sequencing was by immunoSEQ multiplex PCR. The sample includes fewer than 300,000 clones, around 84% seen only once; the top ten take roughly 5.3%. The study assigned cohorts using participant-reported clinical history. A COVID-19 case was met by exposed participants within 2 weeks before study entry. These data are taken from a study of blood T cell repertoires in COVID-19. In the study overall: COVID-19 samples collected from the United States, Italy and Spain covered acute and convalescent phases.

Material for sequencing was PBMCs or T cells enriched from blood (not recorded which). This chain uses TRBV30 with TRBJ2-7, with TRBD2 as a possible D gene (5 bases). The receptor comes from a man aged 35-49 years who had been exposed to COVID-19. The CDR3 sequence is CAWSVYRGSYEQYF. In DNA, the CDR3 is TGTGCCTGGAGTGTATACCGGGGCTCCTACGAGCAGTACTTC.